This entry is about one TCR beta chain. Its antigen has not been determined. No qualities accompany the bases; no much larger clone lies one base away. The data were taken from a study of shared clonotypes between healthy human individuals (TCRdb year 2020). Study-wide context: The cohort comprised two women and a few men aged 18 to 49 years. To increase sequencing depth and limit assay-specific biases, TCR repertoire library preparation and sequencing were carried out by different laboratories using diverse techniques. Per donor, leukapheresis produced somewhere between about 0.94 and 8.9 billion PBMCs. To estimate repertoire size and how much clonotype sharing occurs between individuals, the study deeply sequenced the blood TCR repertoires of roughly 5 healthy adults.

Points the paper makes about the study in general: Sampling was restricted to blood, and TCR repertoires in tissues likely differ from the TCR repertoires found in blood. Because the study included only a small number of donors, the genetic and exposure-history diversity represented was limited. Based on pairwise subsampling, the degree of clonotype sharing among donors was expected to be affected by sequencing depth.

Using the deep immunoSEQ assay, TCR CDR3 regions were amplified from genomic DNA by multiplex PCR. Extracted genomic DNA from each cell subset was distributed evenly across all wells of several immunoSEQ 96-well plates, and each plate was treated as a replicate. For unsorted PBMC, roughly 270 ng genomic DNA, equal to 30,000 or so T cell genomes, was loaded into each replicate PCR. Genomic DNA from unsorted PBMC was sequenced over ten immunoSEQ deep assay plates. The purified libraries were quantified using a Qubit 3.0 fluorometer, sized with a Bioanalyzer 2100, and then quantified again using the KAPA Library Quantification kit. Every immunoSEQ 96-well plate was sequenced on a dedicated single-read 150-cycle Illumina NextSeq 550 flow cell. Under the source paper's analysis protocol: The immunoSEQ output contained only junctional sequences without quality scores, so filtering could not match that applied to full-length reads. To assign V/J genes and CDR3, sequences were annotated against IMGT germline references using PyIR, a Python wrapper for IgBLAST v1.9. Reads with weak V/J assignments (E-value above 1e-6), missing CDR3, stop codons, out-of-frame junctions, or ambiguous translated residues were removed. V3J clonotypes were defined as sequences sharing an identical inferred V gene, J gene, and CDR3 amino acid sequence. The percentage overlap between two repertoires was calculated by dividing the number of shared unique clonotypes by the size of the smaller repertoire. Richness of each repertoire was evaluated using RTK rarefaction, the Chao1 estimator, and Recon v2.1 estimates of unobserved clonotypes. TCRdb provides this immuneACCESS table in a form limited to in-frame rearrangements. Some clones are lacking; in checked studies, under half of them reflect an unresolved V gene, and why the rest are absent is not known. The V and J calls and clone size are taken from that table; D and trimming were inferred from the DNA. The sample contains 450,000 to 500,000 clones, about 72% of them found a single time. Of the sample, 12% is held by the ten largest clones.

The donors were healthy, HIV-negative adults who had no recently reported acute infections or vaccinations. Every donor was a Caucasian adult living in Nashville, Tennessee, USA. For unsorted samples, tens of millions of PBMCs were counted and genomic DNA was extracted with the QIAamp DNA Blood Mini kit. Blood was obtained by leukapheresis, after which PBMCs were separated by Ficoll-Histopaque density gradient centrifugation and cryopreserved in liquid nitrogen vapor phase. V loses 4 bases at its end and J loses 4 bases; junction bases beyond the gene matches: 4. Its CDR3 holds 14 amino acids, cysteine through phenylalanine. The CDR3 DNA has 42 bases and is translated from base 1. Via the germline V gene, CDR1 is SGHRS and CDR2 YFSETQ.

The sequenced sample was PBMCs. The TCR comes from a woman aged 40 to 50 in good health. Some clones in this sample may be carry-over from other donors' samples. This receptor chain uses TRBV5-1 and TRBJ2-7, with 11 bases in between that match TRBD2. The bases are TGCGCCAGCAGCGAAGGGACTAGCGGATACGAGCAGTACTTC. Its protein is CASSEGTSGYEQYF.